These 28 T cell receptor beta chains came from one sample sequenced in a study of T cell responses to AZD1222 COVID-19 vaccine. The repertoire was sequenced with immunoSEQ multiplex PCR; TCRdb's copy has only in-frame clones and lacks some. The table lists around 200,000 clones, 85% to 95% of them singletons. The specimen comprised peripheral blood, sampled on day 0 of AZD1222 vaccination. The receptors were gathered from an adult in good health.

The chain combines TRBV2 with TRBJ2-4; no definite D call. V was clipped by 4 bases and J by 0 bases, with 7 bases between them. CDR1 SNHLY and CDR2 FYNNEI come from the germline V gene. The CDR3 has 14 residues. CDR3 residues: CASSAQPAKNIQYF. The CDR3 DNA is TGTGCCAGCAGTGCTCAGCCAGCCAAAAACATTCAGTACTTC.

The CDR3: CASRIFAEPSYEQYF. The DNA for the CDR3 is TGTGCCAGTAGAATCTTCGCGGAACCTTCCTACGAGCAGTACTTC. V and J are TRBV19 and TRBJ2-7; D gene ambiguous. The germline CDR1 and CDR2 sequences are LNHDA and SQIVND (reference sequence). V was pared by 6 bases and J by 1 base, with 16 bases between. The CDR3 is 15 residues long.

The V gene is TRBV4-1, the J gene TRBJ1-2; D is possibly TRBD1 (5 bases). Trimming shortened V by 0 bases and J by 4 bases, and 12 bases separated the two germline ends. Germline V gives CDR1 MGHRA, CDR2 YSYEKL. CDR3 length equals 15 residues. The CDR3 nucleotides read TGCGCCAGCAGCCAAGATAGTGGGGCTCTCTATGGCTACACCTTC. Translating it yields CASSQDSGALYGYTF.

The rearrangement joins TRBV6-5 to TRBJ2-7, with 9 bases lining up with TRBD1. V was clipped by 0 bases and J by 4 bases; unmatched bases: 4. Per the germline V gene, CDR1 is MNHEY and CDR2 is SVGAGI. This CDR3 comprises 15 residues. CDR3 residues: CASSYSGTGSYEQYF. The CDR3 DNA reads as TGTGCCAGCAGTTACTCCGGGACAGGGTCATACGAGCAGTACTTC.

This clone was seen just once. The chain recombines TRBV11-2 with TRBJ2-2; no clear D gene. Looked up from germline, CDR1 is SGHAT and CDR2 is FQNNGV. The CDR3 is made up of 13 amino acids. Between the trimmed V and J ends, which lost 5 bases and 6 bases, there was a span of 10 bases. The CDR3 loop reads CASSPESAGELFF. For the CDR3, the DNA is TGTGCCAGCAGCCCTGAGAGCGCCGGGGAGCTGTTTTTT. Full variable domain (rest looked up from reference TRBV11-2 and TRBJ2-2): EAGVAQSPRYKIIEKRQSVAFWCNPISGHATLYWYQQILGQGPKLLIQFQNNGVVDDSQLPKDRFSAERLKGVDSTLKIQPAKLEDSAVYLCASSPESAGELFFGEGSRLTVL.

The chain links TRBV2 to TRBJ2-1; 9 bases map to TRBD2. The CDR3 runs 17 residues. J gave up 4 bases and V 5 bases, and 12 bases lay outside the gene matches. Germline V gene data show CDR1 as SNHLY and CDR2 as FYNNEI. Written as DNA, the CDR3 is TGTGCCAGCAGTTATCGATTGGCTAGCGGGATGTACAATGAGCAGTTCTTC. Its protein product is CASSYRLASGMYNEQFF.

This rearrangement joins TRBV19 to TRBJ2-2, with D unresolved. Germline loops: CDR1 LNHDA, CDR2 SQIVND (reference sequence). V lost 3 bases, J lost 2 bases, and 10 bases lay in between. This CDR3 is 15 amino acids long. The CDR3 protein is CASSISWVNTGELFF. The CDR3 DNA follows: TGTGCCAGTAGTATCTCGTGGGTTAACACCGGGGAGCTGTTTTTT.

A word on this clone: Its ends do not fully match the called genes, so a read error is possible. V and J are TRBV3-1 (or the pseudogene TRBV3-2) and TRBJ1-2; perhaps TRBD1 as D (5 bases). Germline CDR1 LGHDT, CDR2 YNNKEL (reference sequence). This CDR3 spans 12 amino acids. Written as DNA, the CDR3 is TGTGCCAGCAGCCAAGGGCCCCTAGGGGTTCACTTC. Residues: CASSQGPLGVHF.

This chain joins TRBV18 and TRBJ1-4; 8 positions match TRBD1. Per the germline V gene, CDR1 is KGHSH and CDR2 is LQKENI. The CDR3 spans 16 residues. Losses at the gene ends were 1 base for V and 4 bases for J; bases not matched to a gene: 5. CDR3 in DNA: TGTGCCAGCTCACCACTAGGGACAGGAGGTAATGAAAAACTGTTTTTT. Amino acids: CASSPLGTGGNEKLFF.

The V gene is TRBV7-8, the J gene TRBJ2-7; the D gene is possibly TRBD2 (6 bases). V lost 8 bases and J lost 2, with 16 bases in between. CDR3 length: 14 amino acids. Looked up from germline, CDR1 is SGHVS and CDR2 is FQNEAQ. The CDR3 protein is CASGRREGTYEQYF. In DNA, the CDR3 is TGTGCCAGCGGGAGGCGAGAGGGTACCTACGAGCAGTACTTC.

The V call is TRBV12-3 or TRBV12-4, the J call TRBJ2-3; D remains ambiguous. Trimming stripped 6 bases from V and 5 bases from J, with 12 bases between. This CDR3 region has 13 residues. The CDR3 protein is CASRDLRQDTQYF. CDR3 nucleotides: TGTGCCAGCAGGGACCTCAGGCAAGATACGCAGTATTTT.

This sequence joins TRBV6-5 and TRBJ1-1; TRBD1 is a possible D gene (6 bases). Germline CDR1 and CDR2: MNHEY and SVGAGI. The CDR3 length is 14 residues. Trimming cost V 2 bases and J 0 bases, with 7 bases left between them. CDR3 nucleotides: TGTGCCAGCAGTTACACAGGGATGAACACTGAAGCTTTCTTT. Its translation is CASSYTGMNTEAFF.

The V and J genes are TRBV7-9 and TRBJ1-2, with 8 bases aligning to TRBD1. This CDR3 contains 15 residues. The germline V gene has CDR1 SEHNR and CDR2 FQNEAQ (reference sequence). V gave up 3 bases and J gave up 8 bases; unmatched junction bases: 11. DNA of the CDR3: TGTGCCAGCAGCTTTTCAGGGGGCGCGACCGAGGGCTACACCTTC. Its translation: CASSFSGGATEGYTF.

In its sample, this clone was seen once. The V and J genes are TRBV27 and TRBJ1-4, with 9 bases identical to TRBD1. Germline loops: CDR1 MNHEY, CDR2 SMNVEV (reference sequence). J gave up 7 bases and V 4 bases, and 7 bases lay outside the gene matches. This CDR3 spans 15 amino acids. CDR3 sequence reads: CASSSIDRGAEKLFF. The CDR3 DNA reads TGTGCCAGCAGTTCCATAGACAGGGGGGCTGAAAAACTGTTTTTT.

In DNA, the CDR3 is TGCAGCGTCGCCACAGTTGGGACTGAAGCTTTCTTT. This codes for CSVATVGTEAFF. The rearrangement joins TRBV29-1 to TRBJ1-1, with unresolved D. The V gene lost 6 bases and the J gene lost 5 bases, with 13 bases spanning the gap. Germline V gives CDR1 SQVTM, CDR2 ANQGSEA. The CDR3 covers 12 residues.

V and J are TRBV29-1 and TRBJ2-7, with D unresolved. CDR1 is SQVTM, CDR2 ANQGSEA, per germline. V was trimmed by 1 base and J by 7 bases, leaving 11 bases between them. This CDR3 has 12 residues. The CDR3 sequence: CSVEANTREQYF. The CDR3 nucleotides read TGCAGCGTTGAAGCAAACACGCGGGAGCAGTACTTC.

The chain uses TRBV4-2 and TRBJ1-4; tentatively, D is TRBD1 (5 bases). CDR3 length: 15 amino acids. V lost 4 bases and J 5 bases, leaving 14 bases between the germline ends. CDR1 and CDR2 (germline): LGHNA, YNFKEQ. CDR3 bases: TGTGCCAGCAGCCGGCAGGGCAGGGAGAATGAAAAACTGTTTTTT. It translates to CASSRQGRENEKLFF.

The V call is TRBV5-1, the J call TRBJ2-6, with D unclear. The CDR3 has 19 residues. Deletions cut 4 bases from V and 0 bases from J, with 20 bases between. The germline gives CDR1 SGHRS, CDR2 YFSETQ. As DNA, the CDR3 is TGCGCCAGCAGCCCCTCAGAGCTACAGCGAAACTCTGGGGCCAACGTCCTGACTTTC. Amino acid sequence: CASSPSELQRNSGANVLTF.

The gene calls are TRBV5-5 and TRBJ1-1; D perhaps matches TRBD1 (6 bases). The germline V and J ends were trimmed by 2 bases and 1 base, with 12 bases remaining between them. This CDR3 contains 15 residues. Germline CDR1 is SGHKS and CDR2 is YYEKEE (reference sequence). The CDR3: CASSFSGRGNTEAFF. DNA for the CDR3: TGTGCCAGCAGCTTTTCCGGCAGGGGGAACACTGAAGCTTTCTTT.

The rearrangement uses TRBV10-2 and TRBJ2-3; 10 bases map to TRBD2. V shed 5 bases and J 2 bases; nucleotides not matched to a gene: 4. The germline V gene has CDR1 WSHSY and CDR2 SAAADI. This CDR3 is built from 15 residues. The DNA for the CDR3 is TGCGCCAGCAGTAGGACTAGCGGATACACAGATACGCAGTATTTT. This codes for CASSRTSGYTDTQYF.

The rearrangement uses TRBV3-1 (or the pseudogene TRBV3-2) and TRBJ1-5, with 7 bases matching TRBD1. Germline loops: CDR1 LGHDT, CDR2 YNNKEL (reference sequence). V lost 0 bases, J lost 4 bases, and 9 bases stayed unmatched. The CDR3 has 17 amino acids. CDR3 protein: CASSQDWPMGQNQPQHF. The CDR3 nucleotides read TGTGCCAGCAGCCAAGATTGGCCAATGGGACAGAATCAGCCCCAGCATTTT.

This clone was recorded only once. The rearrangement links TRBV3-1 (or the pseudogene TRBV3-2) to TRBJ2-7; a weak D match, TRBD1 (6 bases). Germline CDR1 reads LGHDT; CDR2 reads YNNKEL (reference sequence). There are 13 residues in the CDR3. V lost 4 bases and J lost 12, with 19 bases in between. CDR3 region: CASSPQGRGGRYF. Here the CDR3 DNA reads TGTGCCAGCAGCCCCCAGGGGAGAGGGGGTCGGTACTTC.

This chain connects TRBV10-1 to TRBJ1-2; the match to TRBD1 covers 11 bases. J was trimmed by 6 bases and V by 5 bases; bases with no gene match: 2. The CDR3 is made up of 13 amino acids. Germline V gene lookup returns CDR1 WNHNN and CDR2 SYGVQD (reference sequence). The CDR3 is CASSWDRGDGYTF. In DNA form, the CDR3 reads TGCGCCAGCAGTTGGGACAGGGGGGATGGCTACACCTTC.

There are a few counts of this clone. The chain couples TRBV25-1 to TRBJ1-2; a weak D match, TRBD1 (5 bases). This CDR3 has 14 amino acids. The V gene lost 4 bases and the J gene lost 8 bases, with 17 bases spanning the gap. Germline CDR1 and CDR2: MGHDK and SYGVNS. The CDR3 sequence: CASSGQGSSGGYTF. DNA of the CDR3: TGTGCCAGCAGTGGTCAGGGCAGTAGTGGCGGCTACACCTTC.

This chain links TRBV7-8 with TRBJ1-1; D is unclear. Trimming cost V 1 base and J 0 bases, with 9 bases left between them. CDR3 size: 15 residues. In germline, CDR1 is SGHVS, CDR2 FQNEAQ. The CDR3 DNA reads as TGTGCCAGCAGCTTAGTTCAGGTAATGAACACTGAAGCTTTCTTT. It codes for CASSLVQVMNTEAFF.

This chain links TRBV25-1 with TRBJ1-5; D is possibly TRBD1 (5 bases). Germline V lookup: CDR1 MGHDK, CDR2 SYGVNS. This CDR3 region has 13 residues. The V end was cut by 4 bases, the J end by 3 bases, with 7 bases between. Written as DNA, the CDR3 is TGTGCCAGCAGTGGGGGCGTCAATCAGCCCCAGCATTTT. Translated: CASSGGVNQPQHF. The complete variable domain, with remaining parts taken from reference TRBV25-1 and TRBJ1-5, reads EADIYQTPRYLVIGTGKKITLECSQTMGHDKMYWYQQDPGMELHLIHYSYGVNSTEKGDLSSESTVSRIRTEHFPLTLESARPSHTSQYLCASSGGVNQPQHFGDGTRLSIL.

The J gene is TRBJ1-4, the V gene TRBV18; D possibly corresponds to TRBD1 (5 bases). Trimming stripped 5 bases from V and 5 bases from J, with 9 bases between. CDR1 and CDR2 (germline): KGHSH, LQKENI. The CDR3 has 13 amino acids. CDR3 residues: CASSVDSNEKLFF. In nucleotides, the CDR3 is TGTGCCAGCTCAGTTGACAGCAATGAAAAACTGTTTTTT.

The chain is built from TRBV6-5 and TRBJ1-2, with D perhaps matching TRBD1 (5 bases). The CDR3 contains 14 residues. V was shortened by 8 bases and J by 6 bases, with 19 bases between the two germline ends. Germline V gene data show CDR1 as MNHEY and CDR2 as SVGAGI. CDR3 nucleotide sequence: TGTGCCAGCCTAAGTTTCGGGGGAGGAGATGGCTACACCTTC. It encodes CASLSFGGGDGYTF.